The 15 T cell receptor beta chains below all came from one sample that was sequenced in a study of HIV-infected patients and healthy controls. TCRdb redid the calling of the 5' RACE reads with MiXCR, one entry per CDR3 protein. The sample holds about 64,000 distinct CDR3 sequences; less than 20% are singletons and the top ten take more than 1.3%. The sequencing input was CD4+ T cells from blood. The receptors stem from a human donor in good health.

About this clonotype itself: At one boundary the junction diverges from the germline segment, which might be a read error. For the CDR3, the DNA is TGCAGCGTCCGACACGTGGGGGGCTCCCACGAGCAGTACTTC. Translating gives CSVRHVGGSHEQYF. V usage is TRBV29-1 and J usage is TRBJ2-7; perhaps D is TRBD1 or TRBD2 (6 bases each). CDR1 and CDR2 from the germline V gene are SQVTM and ANQGSEA. The CDR3 is 14 residues long.

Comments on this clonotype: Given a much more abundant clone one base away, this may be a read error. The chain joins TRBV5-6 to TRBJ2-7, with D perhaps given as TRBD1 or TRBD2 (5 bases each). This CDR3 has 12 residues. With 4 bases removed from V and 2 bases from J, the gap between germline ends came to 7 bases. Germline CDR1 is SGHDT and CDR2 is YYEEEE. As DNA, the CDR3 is TGTGCCAGCAGCCTGGGGGCCTACGAGCAGTACTTC. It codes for CASSLGAYEQYF.

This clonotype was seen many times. In nucleotides, the CDR3 is TGTGCCAGCAGTACGGACAGGGACACTGAAGCTTTCTTT. Translated: CASSTDRDTEAFF. The chain employs TRBV7-8 and TRBJ1-1; 8 nucleotides match TRBD1. V shed 6 bases, J shed 3 bases, and the junction held 3 bases outside the gene matches. CDR1 and CDR2 from the germline V gene are SGHVS and FQNEAQ. The CDR3 loop spans 13 amino acids.

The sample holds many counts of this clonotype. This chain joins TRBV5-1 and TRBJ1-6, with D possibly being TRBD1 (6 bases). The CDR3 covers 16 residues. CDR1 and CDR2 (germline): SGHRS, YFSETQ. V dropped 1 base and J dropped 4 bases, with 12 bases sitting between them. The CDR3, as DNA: TGCGCCAGCAGCTTGCGGGACATAAGATATAATTCACCCCTCCACTTT. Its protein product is CASSLRDIRYNSPLHF.

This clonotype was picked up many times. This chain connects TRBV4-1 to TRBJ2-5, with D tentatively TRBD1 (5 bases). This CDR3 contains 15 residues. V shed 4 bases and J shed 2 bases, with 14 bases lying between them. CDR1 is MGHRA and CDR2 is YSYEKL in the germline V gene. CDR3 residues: CASSLRQLSQETQYF. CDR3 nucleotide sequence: TGCGCCAGCAGCCTCCGACAGCTTAGTCAAGAGACCCAGTACTTC.

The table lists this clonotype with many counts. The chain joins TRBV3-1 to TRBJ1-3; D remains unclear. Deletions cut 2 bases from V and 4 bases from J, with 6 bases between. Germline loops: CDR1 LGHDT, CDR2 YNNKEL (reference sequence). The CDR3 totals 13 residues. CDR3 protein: CASSQRAGNTIYF. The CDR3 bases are TGTGCCAGCAGCCAACGTGCGGGAAACACCATATATTTT.

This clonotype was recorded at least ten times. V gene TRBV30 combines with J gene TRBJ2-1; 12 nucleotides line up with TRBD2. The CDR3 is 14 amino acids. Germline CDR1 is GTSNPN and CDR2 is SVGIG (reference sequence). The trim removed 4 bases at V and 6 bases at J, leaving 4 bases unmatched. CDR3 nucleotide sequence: TGTGCCTGGACTGGACTAGCGGGAAGCAATGAGCAGTTCTTC. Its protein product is CAWTGLAGSNEQFF.

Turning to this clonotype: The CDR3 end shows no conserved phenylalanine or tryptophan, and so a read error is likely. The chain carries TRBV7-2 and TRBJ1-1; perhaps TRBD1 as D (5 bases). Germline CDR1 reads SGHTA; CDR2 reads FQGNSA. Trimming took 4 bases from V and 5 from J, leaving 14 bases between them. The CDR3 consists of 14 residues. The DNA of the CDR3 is TGTGCCAGCAGCTACTCACAGGATAGGACTGAAGCTTTCTCT. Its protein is CASSYSQDRTEAFS.

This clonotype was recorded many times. CDR3 sequence: CASSQEVQGSGGYTF. Here the CDR3 DNA reads TGCGCCAGCAGCCAAGAGGTCCAGGGAAGTGGTGGCTACACCTTC. The genes are TRBV4-3 and TRBJ1-2, with a possible D match to TRBD1 (5 bases). V was trimmed by 0 bases and J by 7 bases, leaving 15 bases between them. Germline V CDR1 and CDR2: LGHNA, YSLEER. This CDR3 spans 15 amino acids.

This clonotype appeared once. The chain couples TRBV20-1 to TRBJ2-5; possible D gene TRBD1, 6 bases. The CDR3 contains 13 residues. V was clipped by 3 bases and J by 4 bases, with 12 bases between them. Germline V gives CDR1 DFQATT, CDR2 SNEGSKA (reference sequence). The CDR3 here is CSARNQGGETQYF. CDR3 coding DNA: TGCAGTGCTAGGAATCAAGGGGGAGAGACCCAGTACTTC.

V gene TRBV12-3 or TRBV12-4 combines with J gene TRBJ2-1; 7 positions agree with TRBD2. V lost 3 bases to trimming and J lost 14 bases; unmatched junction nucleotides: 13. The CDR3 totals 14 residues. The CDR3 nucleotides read TGTGCCAGCAGTTTGAATACCCGGGGAGGGAAGGAGTTCTTC. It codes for CASSLNTRGGKEFF.

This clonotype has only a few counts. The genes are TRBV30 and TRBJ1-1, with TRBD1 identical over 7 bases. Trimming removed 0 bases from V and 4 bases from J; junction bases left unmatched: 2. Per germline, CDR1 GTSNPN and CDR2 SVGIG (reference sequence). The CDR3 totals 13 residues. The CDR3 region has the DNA TGTGCCTGGAGTGTACAGGGGAGCACTGAAGCTTTCTTT. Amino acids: CAWSVQGSTEAFF.

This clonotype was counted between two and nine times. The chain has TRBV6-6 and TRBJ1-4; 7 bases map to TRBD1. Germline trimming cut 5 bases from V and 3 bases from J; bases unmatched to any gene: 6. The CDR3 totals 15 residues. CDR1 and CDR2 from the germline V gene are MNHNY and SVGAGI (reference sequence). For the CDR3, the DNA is TGTGCCAGCAGTGAAACAGGGGCGCCTAATGAAAAACTGTTTTTT. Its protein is CASSETGAPNEKLFF.

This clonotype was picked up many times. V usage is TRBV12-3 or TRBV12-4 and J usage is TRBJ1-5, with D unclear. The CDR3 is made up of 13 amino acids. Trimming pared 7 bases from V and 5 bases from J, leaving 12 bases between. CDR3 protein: CASTGFGDQPQHF. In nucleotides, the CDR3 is TGTGCCAGCACCGGATTCGGGGATCAGCCCCAGCATTTT.

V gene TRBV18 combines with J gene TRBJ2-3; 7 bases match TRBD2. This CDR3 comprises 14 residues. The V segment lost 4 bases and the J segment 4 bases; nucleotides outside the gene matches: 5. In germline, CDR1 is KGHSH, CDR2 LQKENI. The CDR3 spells CASSLGLGADTQYF. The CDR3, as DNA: TGTGCCAGCTCACTTGGACTAGGCGCAGATACGCAGTATTTT.